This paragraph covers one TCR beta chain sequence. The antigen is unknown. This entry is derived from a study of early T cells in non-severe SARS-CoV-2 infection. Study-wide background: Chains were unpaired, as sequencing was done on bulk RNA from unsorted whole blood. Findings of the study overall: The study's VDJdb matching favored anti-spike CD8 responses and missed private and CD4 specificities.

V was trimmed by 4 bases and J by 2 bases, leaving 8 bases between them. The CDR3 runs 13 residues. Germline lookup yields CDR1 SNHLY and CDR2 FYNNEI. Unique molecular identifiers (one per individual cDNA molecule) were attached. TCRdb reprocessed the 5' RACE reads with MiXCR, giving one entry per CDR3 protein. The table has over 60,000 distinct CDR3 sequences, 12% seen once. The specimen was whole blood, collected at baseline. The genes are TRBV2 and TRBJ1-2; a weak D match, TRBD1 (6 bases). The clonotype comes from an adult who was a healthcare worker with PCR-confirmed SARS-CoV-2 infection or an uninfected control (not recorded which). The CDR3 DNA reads TGTGCCAGCAGTGCACAGGGAAACTATGGCTACACCTTC. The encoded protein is CASSAQGNYGYTF.